These T cell receptor beta chains were read from a single sample in a study of CD8+ T cells in alopecia areata. Data came from immunoSEQ multiplex PCR; TCRdb stores just in-frame clones and leaves some out. The data show 95,000 to 100,000 clones, just under 60% seen once. The starting material was CD8+ T cells sorted from blood, obtained between weeks 55 and 65, from a patient treated with tofacitinib. Receptor source: a human donor with alopecia areata. The CDR3 runs from the conserved cysteine through the conserved F or W. A D gene is named only where the DNA matches it firmly. Clone size is not always given. Where it is, it says once, few, many or a class for expanded clones.

clone_size	v_call	j_call	d_call	cdr3_aa	cdr3_nt
.	TRBV14	TRBJ2-3	.	CASSQFGLTTDTQYF	TGTGCCAGCAGCCAATTTGGGTTAACCACAGATACGCAGTATTTT
few	TRBV4-1	TRBJ2-7	TRBD2	CASSRALAGSYEQYF	TGCGCCAGCAGCAGGGCACTAGCGGGGTCCTACGAGCAGTACTTC
.	TRBV5-1	TRBJ2-1	TRBD2	CASRNLQFNSGGNSLGNEQFF	TGCGCCAGCAGGAACCTTCAGTTCAATAGCGGGGGCAACTCCTTAGGGAATGAGCAGTTCTTC
few	TRBV29-1	TRBJ1-1	.	CSAPGADTEAFF	TGCAGCGCCCCAGGGGCGGACACTGAAGCTTTCTTT
.	TRBV30	TRBJ1-2	.	CAWSAHLRGNYGYTF	TGTGCCTGGAGTGCCCACCTAAGAGGGAACTATGGCTACACCTTC
.	TRBV7-8	TRBJ1-5	TRBD1	CASSLEVRTGPNQPQHF	TGTGCCAGCAGCTTAGAAGTCAGGACAGGGCCGAATCAGCCCCAGCATTTT
.	TRBV5-1	TRBJ2-5	TRBD2	CASSLSGGLQETQYF	TGCGCCAGCAGCTTGAGCGGGGGACTCCAAGAGACCCAGTACTTC
.	TRBV7-9	TRBJ1-2	TRBD1	CASSLGQGSDGYTF	TGTGCCAGCAGCCTCGGACAGGGAAGCGATGGCTACACCTTC
once	TRBV6-5	TRBJ1-1	.	CASRSGMNTEAFF	TGTGCCAGCAGGTCAGGGATGAACACTGAAGCTTTCTTT
.	TRBV10-2	TRBJ2-3	.	CASSRQGTDTQYF	TGCGCCAGCAGCCGACAAGGCACAGATACGCAGTATTTT
.	TRBV27	TRBJ2-3	TRBD2	CASSLPGGGDTQYF	TGTGCCAGCAGCCTCCCGGGGGGGGGAGATACGCAGTATTTT
medium-sized	TRBV7-9	TRBJ2-1	.	CASRRGGDRLYNEQFF	TGTGCCAGCAGAAGGGGGGGCGACAGACTATACAATGAGCAGTTCTTC
few	TRBV27	TRBJ2-5	.	CASSLSVPQETQYF	TGTGCCAGCAGTTTATCGGTCCCCCAAGAGACCCAGTACTTC
.	TRBV13	TRBJ2-1	TRBD2	CASSLGSSGVYNEQFF	TGTGCCAGCAGCTTAGGTTCTAGCGGGGTTTACAATGAGCAGTTCTTC
.	TRBV13	TRBJ2-7	.	CASMGTPRGEQYF	TGTGCCAGTATGGGGACTCCACGGGGCGAGCAGTACTTC
.	TRBV28	TRBJ1-5	.	CASSSRGSQPQHF	TGTGCCAGCAGTTCCAGGGGTTCTCAGCCCCAGCATTTT
few	TRBV11-2	TRBJ2-7	.	CASSLAHEQYF	TGTGCCAGCAGCTTAGCCCACGAGCAGTACTTC
once	TRBV7-6	TRBJ2-7	.	CASSPGGDSSYEQYF	TGTGCCAGCAGCCCAGGTGGTGACAGCTCCTACGAGCAGTACTTC
.	TRBV7-2	TRBJ2-5	.	CASSLGWGLETQYF	TGTGCCAGCAGCTTAGGATGGGGATTAGAGACCCAGTACTTC
.	TRBV27	TRBJ2-7	.	CASSLTSTGFHEQYF	TGTGCCAGCAGTTTAACCTCAACAGGGTTCCACGAGCAGTACTTC
.	TRBV5-6	TRBJ2-7	.	CASSLGQNSLYEQYF	TGTGCCAGCAGCTTGGGGCAAAACTCCCTCTACGAGCAGTACTTC
few	TRBV5-6	TRBJ2-1	.	CASSFSEKQFF	TGTGCCAGCAGCTTCTCAGAGAAGCAGTTCTTC
.	TRBV5-6	TRBJ2-4	.	CASSYAKNIQYF	TGTGCCAGCAGCTACGCCAAAAACATTCAGTACTTC
few	TRBV4-1	TRBJ2-3	.	CASSQDPGTVHTDTQYF	TGCGCCAGCAGCCAAGATCCTGGCACGGTACACACAGATACGCAGTATTTT
.	TRBV29-1	TRBJ1-2	TRBD1	CSVKATGEPYGYTF	TGCAGCGTAAAAGCTACAGGGGAACCCTATGGCTACACCTTC
few	TRBV7-9	TRBJ1-3	TRBD1	CASSVQGATGNTIYF	TGTGCCAGCAGCGTACAGGGGGCAACTGGAAACACCATATATTTT
.	TRBV30	TRBJ1-3	.	CAWSTSLSGNTIYF	TGTGCCTGGAGTACCAGTCTATCTGGAAACACCATATATTTT
.	TRBV5-6	TRBJ2-2	.	CASSLGPGELFF	TGTGCCAGCAGCTTGGGGCCCGGGGAGCTGTTTTTT
.	TRBV4-2	TRBJ1-4	TRBD1	CASSHQNRGGGEKLFF	TGTGCCAGCAGCCATCAAAACAGGGGGGGAGGGGAAAAACTGTTTTTT
.	TRBV9	TRBJ1-2	.	CASSGGQRQDGYTF	TGTGCCAGCAGCGGTGGACAGCGACAAGATGGCTACACCTTC
.	TRBV30	TRBJ1-2	.	CAWSRGVNYGYTF	TGTGCCTGGAGCAGGGGAGTTAACTATGGCTACACCTTC
.	TRBV9	TRBJ2-6	TRBD1	CASSVGTGGEFSGANVLTF	TGTGCCAGCAGCGTCGGGACAGGGGGTGAATTCTCTGGGGCCAACGTCCTGACTTTC
few	TRBV27	TRBJ1-5	TRBD1	CASSHITGVGQPQHF	TGTGCCAGCAGTCATATCACAGGGGTAGGGCAGCCCCAGCATTTT
.	TRBV19	TRBJ1-6	.	CASSIGGQNSPLHF	TGTGCCAGTAGTATAGGGGGCCAGAATTCACCCCTCCACTTT
.	TRBV9	TRBJ2-1	.	CASSVGTASYNEQFF	TGTGCCAGCAGCGTAGGGACGGCTTCCTACAATGAGCAGTTCTTC
.	TRBV4-2	TRBJ2-2	.	CASSHDDQRRAGELFF	TGTGCCAGCAGCCATGATGACCAGAGGAGGGCCGGGGAGCTGTTTTTT
.	TRBV4-1	TRBJ2-7	TRBD2	CASSQDRGLAYEQYF	TGCGCCAGCAGCCAAGATAGGGGACTAGCGTACGAGCAGTACTTC